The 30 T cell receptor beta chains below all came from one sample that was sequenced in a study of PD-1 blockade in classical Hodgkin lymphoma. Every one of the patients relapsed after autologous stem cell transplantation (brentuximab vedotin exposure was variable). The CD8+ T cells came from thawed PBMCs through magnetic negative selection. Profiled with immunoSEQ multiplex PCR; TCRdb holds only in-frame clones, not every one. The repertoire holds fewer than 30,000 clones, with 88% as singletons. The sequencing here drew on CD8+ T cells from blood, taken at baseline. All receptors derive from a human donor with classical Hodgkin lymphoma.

CDR3 residues: CASRLTGTTEAFF. The CDR3 DNA is TGTGCCAGTAGACTTACAGGGACCACTGAAGCTTTCTTT. The gene calls are TRBV19 and TRBJ1-1, with D perhaps TRBD1 (6 bases). Germline V gene lookup returns CDR1 LNHDA and CDR2 SQIVND (reference sequence). The V and J ends lost 6 bases and 4 bases respectively, with 12 bases between them. The CDR3 runs 13 residues.

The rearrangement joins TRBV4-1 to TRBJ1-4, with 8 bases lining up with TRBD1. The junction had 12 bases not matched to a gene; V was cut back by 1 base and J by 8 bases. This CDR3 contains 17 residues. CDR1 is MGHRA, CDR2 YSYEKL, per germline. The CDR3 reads CASSQGQGPFPGEKLFF. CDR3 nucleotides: TGCGCCAGCAGCCAAGGACAGGGGCCCTTTCCTGGCGAAAAACTGTTTTTT.

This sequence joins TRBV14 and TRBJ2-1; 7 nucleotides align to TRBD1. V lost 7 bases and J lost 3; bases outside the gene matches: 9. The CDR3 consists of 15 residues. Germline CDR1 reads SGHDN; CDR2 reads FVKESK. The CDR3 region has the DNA TGTGCCAGCACCCTCGGACAGGAAGGCTACAATGAGCAGTTCTTC. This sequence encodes CASTLGQEGYNEQFF.

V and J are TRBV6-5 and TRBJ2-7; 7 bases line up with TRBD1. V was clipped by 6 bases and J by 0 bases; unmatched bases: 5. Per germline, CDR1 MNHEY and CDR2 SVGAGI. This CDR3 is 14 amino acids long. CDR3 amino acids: CASSLTGTSYEQYF. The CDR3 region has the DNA TGTGCCAGCAGCTTGACAGGGACCTCCTACGAGCAGTACTTC.

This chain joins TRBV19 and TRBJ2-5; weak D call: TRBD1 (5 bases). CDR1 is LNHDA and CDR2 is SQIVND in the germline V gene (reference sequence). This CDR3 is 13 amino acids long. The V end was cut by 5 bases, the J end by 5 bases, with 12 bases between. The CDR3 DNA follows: TGTGCCAGTAGTCAGGGCTTGATCGAGACCCAGTACTTC. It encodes CASSQGLIETQYF.

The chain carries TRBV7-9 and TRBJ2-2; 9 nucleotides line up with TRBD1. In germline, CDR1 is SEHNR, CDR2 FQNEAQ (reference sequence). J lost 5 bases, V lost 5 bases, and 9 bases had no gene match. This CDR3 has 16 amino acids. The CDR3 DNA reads TGTGCCAGCAGCCACCCCGGGACAGGGAGGACCGGGGAGCTGTTTTTT. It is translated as CASSHPGTGRTGELFF.

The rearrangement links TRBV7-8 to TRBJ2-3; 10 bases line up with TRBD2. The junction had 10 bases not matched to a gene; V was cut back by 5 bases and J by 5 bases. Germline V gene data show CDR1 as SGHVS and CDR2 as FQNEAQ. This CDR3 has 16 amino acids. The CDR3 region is CASSPETSGLKDTQYF. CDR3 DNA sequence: TGTGCCAGCAGCCCCGAGACTAGCGGGCTTAAAGATACGCAGTATTTT.

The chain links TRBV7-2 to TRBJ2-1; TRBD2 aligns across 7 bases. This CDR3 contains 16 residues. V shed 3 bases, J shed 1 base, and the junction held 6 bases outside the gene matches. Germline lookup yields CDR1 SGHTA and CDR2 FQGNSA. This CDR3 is CASSLREGPSYNEQFF. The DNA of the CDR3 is TGTGCCAGCAGCTTGAGGGAGGGCCCGTCCTACAATGAGCAGTTCTTC.

The CDR3 here is CASTLGGSYEQYF. CDR3 bases: TGTGCCAGCACCCTGGGAGGGTCCTACGAGCAGTACTTC. This chain uses TRBV5-4 with TRBJ2-7, with TRBD2 identical over 7 bases. Germline V gives CDR1 SGHNT, CDR2 YYREEE (reference sequence). After removal of 6 bases from V and 1 base from J, the junction contained 4 bases not matched to a gene. The CDR3 contains 13 residues.

The CDR3 reads CASSLPEGTGGYNEQFF. The CDR3 region has the DNA TGTGCCAGCAGCTTACCGGAGGGGACAGGGGGTTACAATGAGCAGTTCTTC. The rearrangement joins TRBV7-9 to TRBJ2-1; 11 positions agree with TRBD1. This CDR3 has 17 residues. The V gene's germline CDR1 is SEHNR and CDR2 FQNEAQ (reference sequence). After removal of 2 bases from V and 4 bases from J, the junction contained 7 bases not matched to a gene.

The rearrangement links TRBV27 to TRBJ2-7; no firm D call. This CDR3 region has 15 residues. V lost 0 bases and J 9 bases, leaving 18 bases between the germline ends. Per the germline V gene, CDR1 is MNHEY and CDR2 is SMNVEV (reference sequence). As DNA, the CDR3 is TGTGCCAGCAGTTTATCGTCGACTGGGAATGTTGGGCAGTACTTC. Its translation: CASSLSSTGNVGQYF.

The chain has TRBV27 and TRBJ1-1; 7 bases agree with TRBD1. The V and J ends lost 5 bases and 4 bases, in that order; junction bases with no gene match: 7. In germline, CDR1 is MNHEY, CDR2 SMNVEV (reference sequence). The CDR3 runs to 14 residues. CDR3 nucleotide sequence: TGTGCCAGCAGTGGAGGGGGCCGAAGCACTGAAGCTTTCTTT. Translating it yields CASSGGGRSTEAFF.

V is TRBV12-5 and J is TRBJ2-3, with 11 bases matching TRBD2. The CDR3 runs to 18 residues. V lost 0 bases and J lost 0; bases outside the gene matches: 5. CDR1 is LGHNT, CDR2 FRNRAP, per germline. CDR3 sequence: CASGLVLTSGNSTDTQYF. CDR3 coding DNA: TGTGCTAGTGGTTTGGTCCTGACTAGCGGGAATAGCACAGATACGCAGTATTTT. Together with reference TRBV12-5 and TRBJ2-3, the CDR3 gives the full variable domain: DARVTQTPRHKVTEMGQEVTMRCQPILGHNTVFWYRQTMMQGLELLAYFRNRAPLDDSGMPKDRFSAEMPDATLATLKIQPSEPRDSAVYFCASGLVLTSGNSTDTQYFGPGTRLTVL.

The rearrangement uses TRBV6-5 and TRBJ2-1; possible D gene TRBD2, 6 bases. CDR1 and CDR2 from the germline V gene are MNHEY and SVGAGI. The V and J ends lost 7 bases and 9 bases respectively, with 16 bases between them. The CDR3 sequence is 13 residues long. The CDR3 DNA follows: TGTGCCAGCAACCCGGGAGTAAAATCTGAGCAGTTCTTC. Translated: CASNPGVKSEQFF.

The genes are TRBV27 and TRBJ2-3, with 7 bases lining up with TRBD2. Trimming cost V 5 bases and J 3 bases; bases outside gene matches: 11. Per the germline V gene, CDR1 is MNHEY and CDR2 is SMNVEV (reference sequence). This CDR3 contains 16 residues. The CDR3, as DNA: TGTGCCAGCAGTCCGGGAGGCGCGGGGGTTACAGATACGCAGTATTTT. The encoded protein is CASSPGGAGVTDTQYF.

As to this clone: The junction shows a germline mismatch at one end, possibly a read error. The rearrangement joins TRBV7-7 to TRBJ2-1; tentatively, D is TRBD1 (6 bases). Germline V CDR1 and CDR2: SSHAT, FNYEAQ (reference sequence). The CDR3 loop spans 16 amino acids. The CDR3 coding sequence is TGCGCCAGCAGCCAAGATCAGGAGGCAGGGGCCAATGAGCAGTTCTTC. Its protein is CASSQDQEAGANEQFF.

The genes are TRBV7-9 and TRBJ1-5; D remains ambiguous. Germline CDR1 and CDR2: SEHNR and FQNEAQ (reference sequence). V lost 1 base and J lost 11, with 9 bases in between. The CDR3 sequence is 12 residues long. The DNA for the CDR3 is TGTGCCAGCAGCTTAGACGATGACGCCCAGCATTTT. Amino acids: CASSLDDDAQHF.

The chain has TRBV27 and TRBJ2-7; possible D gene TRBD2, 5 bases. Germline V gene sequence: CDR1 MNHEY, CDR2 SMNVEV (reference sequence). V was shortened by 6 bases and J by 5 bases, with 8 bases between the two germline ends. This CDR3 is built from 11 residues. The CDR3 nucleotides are TGTGCCAGCAGCTACGGGAACGAGCAGTACTTC. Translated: CASSYGNEQYF.

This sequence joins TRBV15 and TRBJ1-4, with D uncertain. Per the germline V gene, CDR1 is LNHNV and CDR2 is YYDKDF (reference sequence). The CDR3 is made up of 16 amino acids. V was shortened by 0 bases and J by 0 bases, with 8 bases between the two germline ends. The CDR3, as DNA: TGTGCCACCAGCAGAGACCGCCAAACAACTAATGAAAAACTGTTTTTT. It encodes CATSRDRQTTNEKLFF.

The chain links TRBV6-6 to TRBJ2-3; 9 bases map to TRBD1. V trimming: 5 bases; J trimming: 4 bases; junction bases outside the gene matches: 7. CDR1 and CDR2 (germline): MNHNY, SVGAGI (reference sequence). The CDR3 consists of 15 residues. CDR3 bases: TGTGCCAGCAGTGGTCAGGGACAGGGTCCAGATACGCAGTATTTT. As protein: CASSGQGQGPDTQYF.

This CDR3 reads CASSWTSGNLYNEQFF. The CDR3 region has the DNA TGCGCCAGCAGCTGGACTAGCGGGAACCTCTACAATGAGCAGTTCTTC. The chain recombines TRBV5-1 with TRBJ2-1, with TRBD2 matching over 12 bases. V trimming: 3 bases; J trimming: 3 bases; junction bases outside the gene matches: 4. Germline lookup yields CDR1 SGHRS and CDR2 YFSETQ. The CDR3 is 16 amino acids.

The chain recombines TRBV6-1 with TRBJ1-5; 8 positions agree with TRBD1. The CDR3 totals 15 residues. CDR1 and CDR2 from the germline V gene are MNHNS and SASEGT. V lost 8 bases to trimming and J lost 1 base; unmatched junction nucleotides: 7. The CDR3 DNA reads TGTGCCAGCGACCGGACAGGGAGGAGCAATCAGCCCCAGCATTTT. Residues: CASDRTGRSNQPQHF.

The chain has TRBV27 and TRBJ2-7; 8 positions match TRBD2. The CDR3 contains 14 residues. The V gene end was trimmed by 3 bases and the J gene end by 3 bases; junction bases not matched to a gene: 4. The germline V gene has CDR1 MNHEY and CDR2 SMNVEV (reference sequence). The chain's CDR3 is CASSFGTSGYEQYF. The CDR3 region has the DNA TGTGCCAGCAGTTTTGGTACTAGCGGCTACGAGCAGTACTTC.

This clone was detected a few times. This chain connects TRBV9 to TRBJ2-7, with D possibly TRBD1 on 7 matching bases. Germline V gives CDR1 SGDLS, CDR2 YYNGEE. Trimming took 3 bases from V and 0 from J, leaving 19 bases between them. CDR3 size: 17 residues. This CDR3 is CASSAGPGGLSSYEQYF. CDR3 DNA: TGTGCCAGCAGCGCTGGGCCAGGGGGGCTGAGCTCCTACGAGCAGTACTTC.

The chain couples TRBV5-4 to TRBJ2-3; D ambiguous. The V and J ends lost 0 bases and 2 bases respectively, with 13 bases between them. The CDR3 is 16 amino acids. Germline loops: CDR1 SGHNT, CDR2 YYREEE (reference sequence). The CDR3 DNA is TGTGCCAGCAGCTTGGACTACTGGTCGTCCACAGATACGCAGTATTTT. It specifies CASSLDYWSSTDTQYF.

The CDR3 sequence: CASSLRTRYTYNEQFF. DNA for the CDR3: TGTGCCAGCAGTTTAAGGACAAGGTACACGTACAATGAGCAGTTCTTC. The genes are TRBV27 and TRBJ2-1; D might be TRBD1 (5 bases). CDR3 size: 16 residues. The germline V gene encodes CDR1 MNHEY and CDR2 SMNVEV (reference sequence). Trimming took off 2 bases at V and 4 bases at J, with 15 bases between the two ends.

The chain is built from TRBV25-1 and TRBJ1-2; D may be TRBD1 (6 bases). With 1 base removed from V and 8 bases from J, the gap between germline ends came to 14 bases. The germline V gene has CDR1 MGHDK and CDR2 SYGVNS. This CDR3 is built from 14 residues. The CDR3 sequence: CASSEFLTGRGYTF. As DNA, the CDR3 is TGTGCCAGCAGTGAATTTTTAACAGGGAGAGGCTACACCTTC.

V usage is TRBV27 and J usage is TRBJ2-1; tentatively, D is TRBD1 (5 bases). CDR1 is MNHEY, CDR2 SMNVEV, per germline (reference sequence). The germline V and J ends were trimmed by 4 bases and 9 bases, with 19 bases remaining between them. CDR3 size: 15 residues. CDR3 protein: CASSSRTPFRGEQFF. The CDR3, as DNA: TGTGCCAGCAGTTCAAGGACCCCGTTTAGGGGTGAGCAGTTCTTC.

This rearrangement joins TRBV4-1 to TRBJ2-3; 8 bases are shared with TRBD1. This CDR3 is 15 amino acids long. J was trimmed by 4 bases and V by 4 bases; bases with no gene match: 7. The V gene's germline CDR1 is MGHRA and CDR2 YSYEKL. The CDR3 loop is CASSRGAGGSDTQYF. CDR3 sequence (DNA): TGCGCCAGCAGCCGTGGGGCAGGGGGCTCAGATACGCAGTATTTT.

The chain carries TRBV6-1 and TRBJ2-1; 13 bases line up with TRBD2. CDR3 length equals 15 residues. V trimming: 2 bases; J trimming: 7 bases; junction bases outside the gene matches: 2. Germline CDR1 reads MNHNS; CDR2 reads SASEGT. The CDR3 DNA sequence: TGTGCCAGCAGTGAAATACTAGCGGGAGGGAATGAGCAGTTCTTC. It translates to CASSEILAGGNEQFF.